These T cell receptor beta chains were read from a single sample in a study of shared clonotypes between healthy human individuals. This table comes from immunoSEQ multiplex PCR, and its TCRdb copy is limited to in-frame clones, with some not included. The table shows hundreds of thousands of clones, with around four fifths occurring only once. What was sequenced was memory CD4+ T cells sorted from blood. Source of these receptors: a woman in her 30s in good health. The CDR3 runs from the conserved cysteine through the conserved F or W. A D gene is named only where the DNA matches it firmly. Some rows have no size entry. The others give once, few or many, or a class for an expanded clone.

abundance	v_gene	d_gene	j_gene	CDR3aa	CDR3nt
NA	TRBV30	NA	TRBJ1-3	CAWTSLGGNTIYF	TGTGCCTGGACCTCACTAGGAGGAAACACCATATATTTT
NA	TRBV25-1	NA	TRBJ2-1	CASSDGPRDEQFF	TGTGCCAGCAGTGATGGTCCCAGGGATGAGCAGTTCTTC
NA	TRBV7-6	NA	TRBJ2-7	CASSLGGYGEQYF	TGTGCCAGCAGCTTAGGCGGGTATGGGGAGCAGTACTTC
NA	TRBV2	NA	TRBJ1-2	CASRHDTNYGYTF	TGTGCCAGCAGGCACGATACTAACTATGGCTACACCTTC
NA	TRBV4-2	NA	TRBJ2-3	CASSQGASLTDTQYF	TGTGCCAGCAGCCAAGGGGCCTCCCTCACAGATACGCAGTATTTT
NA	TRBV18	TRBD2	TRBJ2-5	CASSSGLAVQETQYF	TGTGCCAGCTCATCCGGACTAGCGGTCCAAGAGACCCAGTACTTC
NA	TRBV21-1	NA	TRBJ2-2	CASSKVRGQYHTGELFF	TGTGCCAGCAGCAAAGTTAGGGGTCAGTACCACACCGGGGAGCTGTTTTTT
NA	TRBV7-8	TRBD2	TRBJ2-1	CASSPLAGGSEGEQFF	TGTGCCAGCAGCCCACTAGCGGGAGGGTCCGAGGGTGAGCAGTTCTTC
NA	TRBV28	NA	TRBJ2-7	CASSPGPTYEQYF	TGTGCCAGCAGCCCCGGGCCAACCTACGAGCAGTACTTC
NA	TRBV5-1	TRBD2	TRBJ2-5	CASSQPGGGGETQYF	TGCGCCAGCAGCCAGCCCGGGGGGGGCGGGGAGACCCAGTACTTC
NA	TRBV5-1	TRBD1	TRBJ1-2	CASGDRGNYGYTF	TGCGCCAGCGGGGACAGGGGGAACTATGGCTACACCTTC
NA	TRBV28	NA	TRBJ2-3	CASSLSVGGTDTQYF	TGTGCCAGCAGTTTGTCGGTGGGAGGCACAGATACGCAGTATTTT
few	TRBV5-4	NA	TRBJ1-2	CASSIGFGTQRDGYTF	TGTGCCAGCAGCATCGGGTTCGGGACTCAAAGGGATGGCTACACCTTC
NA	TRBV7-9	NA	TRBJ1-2	CASSSLGQYEDYGYTF	TGTGCCAGCAGCTCGCTCGGACAATACGAGGACTATGGCTACACCTTC
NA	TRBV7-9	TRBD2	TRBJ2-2	CASSLGTSGESGELFF	TGTGCCAGCAGCTTAGGGACTAGCGGGGAGTCCGGGGAGCTGTTTTTT
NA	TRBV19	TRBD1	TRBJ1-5	CASSLATGFPQPQHF	TGTGCCAGTAGTCTCGCGACAGGGTTCCCTCAGCCCCAGCATTTT
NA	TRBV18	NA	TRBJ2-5	CASSPTPWTAQETQYF	TGTGCCAGCTCACCAACTCCCTGGACAGCCCAAGAGACCCAGTACTTC
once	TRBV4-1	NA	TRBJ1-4	CASSQVGRRINEKLFF	TGCGCCAGCAGCCAAGTGGGGCGGCGGATTAATGAAAAACTGTTTTTT
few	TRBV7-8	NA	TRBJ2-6	CASSLVSGSGANVLTF	TGTGCCAGCAGCTTAGTATCAGGTTCTGGGGCCAACGTCCTGACTTTC
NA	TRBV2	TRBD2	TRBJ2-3	CASSLLTSGTDTQYF	TGTGCCAGCAGTCTCCTTACTAGCGGCACAGATACGCAGTATTTT
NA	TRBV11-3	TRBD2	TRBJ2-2	CASSLGRAWREQPNTGELFF	TGTGCCAGCAGCTTAGGCCGGGCTTGGCGGGAGCAACCGAACACCGGGGAGCTGTTTTTT
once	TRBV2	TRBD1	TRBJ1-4	CASRRGTGRDNEKLFF	TGTGCCAGCAGGCGCGGGACAGGGCGAGATAATGAAAAACTGTTTTTT
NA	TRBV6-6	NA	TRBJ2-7	CASSSQPIYEQYF	TGTGCCAGCAGTTCCCAGCCGATTTACGAGCAGTACTTC
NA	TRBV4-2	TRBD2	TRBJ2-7	CASSPNSGRRGEQYF	TGTGCCAGCAGTCCAAATAGCGGGAGAAGAGGCGAGCAGTACTTC
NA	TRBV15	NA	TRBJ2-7	CATSRDVLRGYSYEQYF	TGTGCCACCAGCAGAGATGTCCTTCGGGGATACTCCTACGAGCAGTACTTC
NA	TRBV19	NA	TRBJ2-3	CASSPSKVTDTQYF	TGTGCCAGTAGTCCCTCGAAAGTCACAGATACGCAGTATTTT
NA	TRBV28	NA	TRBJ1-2	CASSTQGDGYGYTF	TGTGCCAGCAGTACCCAGGGTGATGGCTATGGCTACACCTTC
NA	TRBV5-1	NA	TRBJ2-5	CASSGEGRETQYF	TGCGCCAGCTCAGGGGAGGGCCGAGAGACCCAGTACTTC
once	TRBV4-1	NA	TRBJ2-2	CASSQDLRRDSNTGELFF	TGCGCCAGCAGCCAAGATCTGCGCAGGGATTCGAACACCGGGGAGCTGTTTTTT
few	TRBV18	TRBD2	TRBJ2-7	CASSPPTSGSHEQYF	TGTGCCAGCTCACCTCCGACTAGCGGGAGCCACGAGCAGTACTTC
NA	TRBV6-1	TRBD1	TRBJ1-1	CASRDRGAGNTEAFF	TGTGCCAGCAGGGACAGGGGCGCTGGTAACACTGAAGCTTTCTTT
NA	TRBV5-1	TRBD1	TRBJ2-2	CASSLVVGTGLPGELFF	TGCGCCAGCAGCTTGGTTGTTGGGACAGGGCTACCCGGGGAGCTGTTTTTT
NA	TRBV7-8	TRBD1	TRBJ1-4	CASSSGQLNEKLFF	TGTGCCAGCAGCTCGGGACAGCTTAATGAAAAACTGTTTTTT
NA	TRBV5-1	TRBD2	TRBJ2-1	CASSRGLADNEQFF	TGCGCCAGCAGCCGGGGACTAGCGGACAATGAGCAGTTCTTC
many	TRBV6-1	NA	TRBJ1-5	CASRAANQPQHF	TGTGCCAGCAGGGCCGCCAATCAGCCCCAGCATTTT
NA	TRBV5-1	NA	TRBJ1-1	CASSLGKDTEAFF	TGCGCCAGCAGCTTGGGGAAGGACACTGAAGCTTTCTTT
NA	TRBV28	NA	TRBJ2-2	CASTRETGELFF	TGTGCCAGCACACGGGAGACCGGGGAGCTGTTTTTT
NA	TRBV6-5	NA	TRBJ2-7	CASSYLGQAYEQYF	TGTGCCAGCAGTTACTTAGGTCAGGCCTACGAGCAGTACTTC
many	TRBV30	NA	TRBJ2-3	CAWEHTDTQYF	TGTGCGTGGGAGCACACAGATACGCAGTATTTT
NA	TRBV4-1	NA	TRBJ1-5	CASSQVGGNQPQHF	TGCGCCAGCAGCCAAGTAGGGGGGAATCAGCCCCAGCATTTT
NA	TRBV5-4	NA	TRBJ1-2	CASSLAGRQDERNPHGYTF	TGTGCCAGCAGCTTGGCTGGTCGGCAAGACGAACGCAATCCACATGGCTACACCTTC
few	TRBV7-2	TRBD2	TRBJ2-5	CASSLGGLAGVETQYF	TGTGCCAGCAGCTTGGGCGGGCTAGCGGGAGTCGAGACCCAGTACTTC
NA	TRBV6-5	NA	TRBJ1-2	CASRANYGYTF	TGTGCCAGCAGAGCTAACTATGGCTACACCTTC
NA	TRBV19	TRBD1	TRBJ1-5	CASSPGQIIGRGNQPQHF	TGTGCCAGTAGCCCGGGACAGATTATTGGTAGGGGGAATCAGCCCCAGCATTTT
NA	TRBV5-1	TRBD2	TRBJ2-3	CASSTGTSLVTDTQYF	TGCGCCAGCAGCACGGGGACTAGCCTGGTAACAGATACGCAGTATTTT